The 30 T cell receptor beta chains listed next were all sequenced from one sample in a study of a mutant IDH1 vaccine in newly diagnosed glioma. Sequencing used immunoSEQ multiplex PCR; TCRdb keeps in-frame clones, though not all of them. This table holds about 69,000 clones, roughly 86% found once. As to time point: week 35, safety follow-up. In every dose of vaccine, 300 ug of mutant IDH1 20-mer peptide was given alongside topical imiquimod. Their cognate antigens are unknown. The sample consisted of PBMCs, taken from a glioma patient whose treatment included an IDH1 peptide vaccine. These receptors were collected from a man in his thirties or forties with glioma.

This clone was seen once. The chain combines TRBV5-1 with TRBJ1-3, with 7 bases fitting TRBD1. The germline V gene encodes CDR1 SGHRS and CDR2 YFSETQ. The CDR3 consists of 15 residues. The J segment lost 0 bases and the V segment lost 3 bases, leaving 3 bases of the junction unmatched. CDR3 in DNA: TGCGCCAGCAGCTCAGGACAGGTCTCTGGAAACACCATATATTTT. It translates to CASSSGQVSGNTIYF.

The rearrangement uses TRBV4-3 and TRBJ1-2; D not certain. CDR1 is LGHNA and CDR2 is YSLEER in the germline V gene. The germline V and J ends were trimmed by 0 bases and 5 bases, with 13 bases remaining between them. The CDR3 covers 15 residues. CDR3 amino acids: CASSQDRGRDYGYTF. The CDR3 bases are TGCGCCAGCAGCCAAGATCGAGGGCGGGATTATGGCTACACCTTC.

In DNA form, the CDR3 reads TGTGCCAGCAGCGTTAACGGGCTCTCCTACAATGAGCAGTTCTTC. Its protein is CASSVNGLSYNEQFF. J is TRBJ2-1 and V is TRBV9, with D unresolved. Looked up from germline, CDR1 is SGDLS and CDR2 is YYNGEE. The CDR3 has 15 residues. V was shortened by 2 bases and J by 0 bases, with 9 bases between the two germline ends.

The CDR3 DNA sequence: TGTGCCAGCGGACACGAGACTAGCGCCTACAATGAGCAGTTCTTC. This codes for CASGHETSAYNEQFF. V is TRBV27 and J is TRBJ2-1; 8 nucleotides agree with TRBD2. The CDR3 has 15 residues. Per germline, CDR1 MNHEY and CDR2 SMNVEV (reference sequence). V shed 8 bases and J 2 bases; nucleotides not matched to a gene: 8.

This clone was recorded once. The rearrangement uses TRBV2 and TRBJ2-5, with 9 bases lining up with TRBD1. The end of the DNA fits TRBJ2-7 better, so the J call may be wrong. CDR3 length: 16 residues. Germline V gene sequence: CDR1 SNHLY, CDR2 FYNNEI. The DNA of the CDR3 is TGTGCCAGCAGTGTACAATCGGGACAGGGTTCCTACGAGCAGTACTTC. Amino acid sequence: CASSVQSGQGSYEQYF.

This chain links TRBV10-3 with TRBJ2-2; 9 bases agree with TRBD1. Germline V gene lookup returns CDR1 ENHRY and CDR2 SYGVKD. The V segment lost 5 bases and the J segment 2 bases; nucleotides outside the gene matches: 9. The length of the CDR3 is 17 residues. In DNA form, the CDR3 reads TGTGCCATCAGTCGACAGGGGGAGCGTCGTAACACCGGGGAGCTGTTTTTT. It is translated as CAISRQGERRNTGELFF.

The chain carries TRBV19 and TRBJ2-3; 14 bases match TRBD2. CDR1 and CDR2 (germline): LNHDA, SQIVND (reference sequence). The ends lost 6 bases at V and 5 bases at J; junction bases unmatched: 7. The CDR3 is made up of 16 amino acids. Written as DNA, the CDR3 is TGTGCCAGTAGCCCGACTAGCGGGGGGGCCTTAGATACGCAGTATTTT. Its protein product is CASSPTSGGALDTQYF.

This chain links TRBV5-6 with TRBJ2-5, with 8 bases aligning to TRBD1. After removal of 0 bases from V and 9 bases from J, the junction contained 13 bases not matched to a gene. Germline V lookup: CDR1 SGHDT, CDR2 YYEEEE. CDR3 size: 16 residues. CDR3 in amino acids: CASSLGSWTGKGPQYF. DNA for the CDR3: TGTGCCAGCAGCTTGGGTTCGTGGACAGGGAAGGGACCCCAGTACTTC.

The V gene is TRBV2, the J gene TRBJ2-7; tentatively, D is TRBD2 (6 bases). The CDR3 totals 16 residues. V gave up 4 bases and J gave up 4 bases, with 20 bases separating them. In germline, CDR1 is SNHLY, CDR2 FYNNEI. The CDR3 reads CASSADITGTVYEQYF. The DNA for the CDR3 is TGTGCCAGCAGTGCTGACATAACCGGGACTGTTTACGAGCAGTACTTC.

In its sample, this clone was seen once. The DNA of the CDR3 is TGTGCCAGCTCACCACCCGGGACAGGGTCCATTGGAACGCAGTATTTT. Amino acids: CASSPPGTGSIGTQYF. V is TRBV18 and J is TRBJ2-3, with 9 positions matching TRBD1. This CDR3 region has 16 residues. The germline CDR1 and CDR2 sequences are KGHSH and LQKENI. Trimming removed 0 bases from V and 9 bases from J; junction bases left unmatched: 10.

CDR3 protein: CASSLKGDSMNTEAFF. As DNA, the CDR3 is TGTGCCAGCAGCCTGAAGGGTGATTCCATGAACACTGAAGCTTTCTTT. The chain carries TRBV13 and TRBJ1-1; D gene ambiguous. This CDR3 has 16 amino acids. Germline V CDR1 and CDR2: PRHDT, FYEKMQ (reference sequence). V gave up 5 bases and J gave up 0 bases, with 16 bases separating them.

V gene TRBV7-2 combines with J gene TRBJ1-3, with D hard to call. V lost 5 bases, J lost 2 bases, and 10 bases lay in between. The CDR3 length is 14 residues. Germline V gene data show CDR1 as SGHTA and CDR2 as FQGNSA. The CDR3 DNA sequence: TGTGCCAGCAGCCAAGGGAATCCTGGAAACACCATATATTTT. Translation: CASSQGNPGNTIYF.

The chain recombines TRBV28 with TRBJ2-5, with 7 bases that match TRBD2. V lost 5 bases and J lost 4; bases outside the gene matches: 10. CDR1 is MDHEN, CDR2 SYDVKM, per germline. The CDR3 is made up of 15 amino acids. CDR3 DNA: TGTGCCAGCAGTCCCACTAGCGCTGCAAGAGAGACCCAGTACTTC. It encodes CASSPTSAARETQYF. The entire variable domain, with the rest obtained from reference TRBV28 and TRBJ2-5, is as follows: DVKVTQSSRYLVKRTGEKVFLECVQDMDHENMFWYRQDPGLGLRLIYFSYDVKMKEKGDIPEGYSVSREKKERFSLILESASTNQTSMYLCASSPTSAARETQYFGPGTRLLVL.

V usage is TRBV2 and J usage is TRBJ2-1; 10 nucleotides match TRBD2. This CDR3 comprises 14 residues. The germline V gene encodes CDR1 SNHLY and CDR2 FYNNEI. V gave up 3 bases and J gave up 10 bases; unmatched junction bases: 6. The CDR3 sequence is CASSDLAGAREQFF. The DNA of the CDR3 is TGTGCCAGCAGTGACCTAGCGGGGGCGAGGGAGCAGTTCTTC.

V usage is TRBV5-5 and J usage is TRBJ2-5, with D unclear. Germline V CDR1 and CDR2: SGHKS, YYEKEE (reference sequence). The ends were cut back, 0 bases at V and 4 bases at J, with 10 bases in the middle. This CDR3 has 14 residues. The chain's CDR3 is CASSLEVGRETQYF. CDR3 nucleotide sequence: TGTGCCAGCAGCTTGGAGGTTGGTAGAGAGACCCAGTACTTC. The full variable domain, its missing parts supplied by reference TRBV5-5 and TRBJ2-5, is DAGVTQSPTHLIKTRGQQVTLRCSPISGHKSVSWYQQVLGQGPQFIFQYYEKEERGRGNFPDRFSARQFPNYSSELNVNALLLGDSALYLCASSLEVGRETQYFGPGTRLLVL.

The V and J genes are TRBV18 and TRBJ1-5; the D gene is possibly TRBD1 (5 bases). V was trimmed by 3 bases and J by 3 bases, leaving 6 bases between them. CDR3 length: 13 residues. Germline V gene data show CDR1 as KGHSH and CDR2 as LQKENI. The CDR3 nucleotides read TGTGCCAGCTCACCGACAGCCAATCAGCCCCAGCATTTT. Translating gives CASSPTANQPQHF.

The sample holds a few counts of this clone. The J gene is TRBJ2-1, the V gene TRBV1; the DNA was not compared with TRBD2, the D call given in the table. TRBV1 is marked as a pseudogene. The CDR3 contains 15 residues. This CDR3 is CTSSQERDSYNEQFF. In nucleotides, the CDR3 is TGCACCAGCAGCCAAGAACGGGACTCCTACAATGAGCAGTTCTTC.

This chain joins TRBV6-5 and TRBJ1-2; maybe TRBD1 (5 bases). Deletions cut 7 bases from V and 7 bases from J, with 13 bases between. The CDR3 sequence is 12 residues long. The germline V gene has CDR1 MNHEY and CDR2 SVGAGI. CDR3 in DNA: TGTGCCAGCACCAAGGGGTCCGCTGGCTACACCTTC. Translated, it gives CASTKGSAGYTF.

The rearrangement links TRBV15 to TRBJ2-7; D is possibly TRBD2 (6 bases). Trimming took off 0 bases at V and 6 bases at J, with 12 bases between the two ends. Germline V gene data show CDR1 as LNHNV and CDR2 as YYDKDF (reference sequence). There are 14 residues in the CDR3. This CDR3 reads CATSRDRGSGEQYF. The CDR3 coding sequence is TGTGCCACCAGCAGAGATCGGGGTAGCGGCGAGCAGTACTTC.

The chain couples TRBV7-2 to TRBJ2-3; 7 bases line up with TRBD1. The V segment lost 4 bases and the J segment 6 bases; nucleotides outside the gene matches: 7. The germline CDR1 and CDR2 sequences are SGHTA and FQGNSA. The CDR3 totals 14 residues. The CDR3 sequence is CASSYRQGRDTQYF. In DNA, the CDR3 is TGTGCCAGCAGCTACCGACAGGGTCGGGATACGCAGTATTTT. The complete variable domain, with remaining parts taken from reference TRBV7-2 and TRBJ2-3, reads GAGVSQSPSNKVTEKGKDVELRCDPISGHTALYWYRQSLGQGLEFLIYFQGNSAPDKSGLPSDRFSAERTGGSVSTLTIQRTQQEDSAVYLCASSYRQGRDTQYFGPGTRLTVL.

The rearrangement uses TRBV2 and TRBJ1-1, with TRBD1 matching over 8 bases. Germline lookup yields CDR1 SNHLY and CDR2 FYNNEI. Trimming removed 11 bases from V and 5 bases from J; junction bases left unmatched: 10. This CDR3 is built from 13 residues. The CDR3 DNA is TGTGCCTGCCACGGACAGGGTAGGACTGAAGCTTTCTTT. This sequence encodes CACHGQGRTEAFF.

J is TRBJ1-3 and V is TRBV9, with D possibly matching TRBD1 (5 bases). CDR1 is SGDLS, CDR2 YYNGEE, per germline. This CDR3 has 16 amino acids. The germline V and J ends were trimmed by 1 base and 0 bases, with 11 bases remaining between them. As DNA, the CDR3 is TGTGCCAGCAGCGTACGAGCAGGGATCTCTGGAAACACCATATATTTT. This gives the protein CASSVRAGISGNTIYF.

The chain joins TRBV5-8 to TRBJ2-1, with D tentatively TRBD2 (6 bases). Germline CDR1 is SGHTS and CDR2 is YDEGEE. V lost 3 bases and J 6 bases, leaving 13 bases between the germline ends. The CDR3 is made up of 14 amino acids. CDR3 coding DNA: TGTGCCAGCAGCTCCCATTCCGGGAGCAATGAGCAGTTCTTC. It codes for CASSSHSGSNEQFF.

This clone was seen only once. The chain is built from TRBV2 and TRBJ2-5; the D is unclear. Germline V CDR1 and CDR2: SNHLY, FYNNEI. The CDR3 has 13 residues. The V end was cut by 4 bases, the J end by 5 bases, with 11 bases between. The CDR3 protein is CASSVNSRETQYF. The CDR3 nucleotides are TGTGCCAGCAGTGTTAATTCGAGGGAGACCCAGTACTTC. The full variable domain, in which reference TRBV2 and TRBJ2-5 provide the parts outside the CDR3, is EPEVTQTPSHQVTQMGQEVILRCVPISNHLYFYWYRQILGQKVEFLVSFYNNEISEKSEIFDDQFSVERPDGSNFTLKIRSTKLEDSAMYFCASSVNSRETQYFGPGTRLLVL.

The chain joins TRBV4-1 to TRBJ1-2, with unresolved D. The CDR3 is made up of 9 amino acids. CDR1 MGHRA and CDR2 YSYEKL come from the germline V gene. The V end was cut by 4 bases, the J end by 14 bases, with 8 bases between. The CDR3 is CASSPSLTF. CDR3 coding DNA: TGCGCCAGCAGCCCGTCGCTTACCTTC.

This chain joins TRBV28 and TRBJ2-7; D tentatively fits TRBD1 or TRBD2 (6 bases each). Trimming took 6 bases from V and 5 from J, leaving 14 bases between them. The CDR3 is 13 amino acids. In germline, CDR1 is MDHEN, CDR2 SYDVKM. This CDR3 is CASSRSGGNEQYF. DNA for the CDR3: TGTGCCAGCAGCCGGTCCGGGGGCAACGAGCAGTACTTC.

V usage is TRBV7-8 and J usage is TRBJ1-4; D uncertain. In germline, CDR1 is SGHVS, CDR2 FQNEAQ. V lost 1 base, J lost 8 bases, and 5 bases lay in between. CDR3 length: 12 amino acids. CDR3 region: CASSLVREKLFF. CDR3 coding DNA: TGTGCCAGCAGCTTAGTACGCGAAAAACTGTTTTTT.

The V and J genes are TRBV9 and TRBJ2-2; TRBD1 might be the D (6 bases). The CDR3 sequence is 16 residues long. V was pared by 3 bases and J by 4 bases, with 16 bases between. Germline V gives CDR1 SGDLS, CDR2 YYNGEE. This CDR3 reads CASSARGARGTGELFF. The CDR3 bases are TGTGCCAGCAGCGCCCGAGGAGCCAGGGGCACCGGGGAGCTGTTTTTT.

CDR3 sequence reads: CATSSSNSPLHF. The CDR3 DNA reads as TGTGCCACTTCTAGCAGTAATTCACCCCTCCACTTT. The chain has TRBV6-5 and TRBJ1-6; D is undetermined. The CDR3 runs to 12 residues. Trimming removed 10 bases from V and 6 bases from J, with 10 bases in between. Germline values: CDR1 MNHEY, CDR2 SVGAGI.

This chain joins TRBV28 and TRBJ2-7; D is possibly TRBD2 (6 bases). CDR3 length: 10 residues. The V and J ends lost 5 bases and 7 bases respectively, with 6 bases between them. Germline assignment: CDR1 MDHEN and CDR2 SYDVKM. The CDR3 reads CASSGREQYF. CDR3 DNA sequence: TGTGCCAGCAGTGGGAGGGAGCAGTACTTC.